The 28 T cell receptor beta chains presented below share a single source sample, sequenced in a study of naive and memory T cell subsets. An equimolar mix of two oligonucleotides served as the beta constant-region primer for TRBC1 and TRBC2. Nested alpha and beta constant-region primers with the SP2 primer drove four PCR rounds on ligated cDNA. TCRdb reprocessed the UMI-ligation and nested PCR reads with MiXCR, giving one entry per CDR3 protein. This sample yields 15,000 or so distinct CDR3 sequences, of which approximately 9% are seen a single time; more than 20% belongs to the top ten. Sequences were obtained from central memory CD8+ T cells from blood. The receptors come from a human donor in good health.

The chain employs TRBV12-3 or TRBV12-4 and TRBJ1-4; TRBD1 is a possible D gene (5 bases). Deletions cut 5 bases from V and 1 base from J, with 23 bases between. This CDR3 contains 19 residues. CDR3 region: CASSPTHGGEDLTNEKLFF. The CDR3, as DNA: TGTGCCAGCAGTCCCACACACGGGGGAGAAGATCTAACTAATGAAAAACTGTTTTTT.

This clonotype has a handful of counts. This rearrangement joins TRBV28 to TRBJ2-2; D gene ambiguous. Trimming left V 5 bases short and J 0 bases short, with 7 bases between. Germline V lookup: CDR1 MDHEN, CDR2 SYDVKM. The CDR3 runs to 14 residues. The CDR3 region has the DNA TGTGCCAGCAGTCAAAGAACGAACACCGGGGAGCTGTTTTTT. It translates to CASSQRTNTGELFF.

This clonotype was found many times. The CDR3 spells CASSDSKGSGANVLTF. The CDR3 DNA is TGTGCCAGCAGTGACTCGAAGGGTTCTGGGGCCAACGTCCTGACTTTC. The chain is built from TRBV6-4 and TRBJ2-6, with D uncertain. V lost 0 bases, J lost 1 base, and 7 bases lay in between. The CDR3 contains 16 residues. Per germline, CDR1 MRHNA and CDR2 SNTAGT.

This clonotype was seen only a few times. V and J are TRBV20-1 and TRBJ2-7, with D possibly called TRBD1 or TRBD2 (5 bases each). CDR1 and CDR2 (germline): DFQATT, SNEGSKA (reference sequence). Trimming took 6 bases from V and 7 from J, leaving 16 bases between them. CDR3 size: 12 residues. The CDR3 loop reads CSARGSSEEQYF. As DNA, the CDR3 is TGCAGTGCCCGGGGCAGTTCTGAAGAGCAGTACTTC.

The chain is built from TRBV4-1 and TRBJ2-7; no clear D. The germline CDR1 and CDR2 sequences are MGHRA and YSYEKL. V lost 3 bases, J lost 2 bases, and 11 bases lay in between. The length of the CDR3 is 14 residues. CDR3 nucleotide sequence: TGCGCCAGCAGCCAGGGAACGGAACCCTACGAGCAGTACTTC. Amino acid sequence: CASSQGTEPYEQYF.

With respect to this clonotype: Being one base from a much bigger clone, this may be a read error. Since no conserved phenylalanine or tryptophan closes the CDR3, a read error is the likely cause. The chain couples TRBV4-2 to TRBJ2-5; 7 bases agree with TRBD2. From germline, CDR1 is LGHNA and CDR2 YNFKEQ. The length of the CDR3 is 17 residues. Losses at the gene ends were 0 bases for V and 2 bases for J; bases not matched to a gene: 9. This CDR3 reads CASSQEIGGGSQETQYY. The CDR3, as DNA: TGTGCCAGCAGCCAAGAAATTGGCGGGGGATCACAAGAGACCCAGTACTAC.

This chain links TRBV15 with TRBJ2-1; 7 nucleotides match TRBD2. After removal of 1 base from V and 2 bases from J, the junction contained 5 bases not matched to a gene. The CDR3 totals 16 residues. Germline loops: CDR1 LNHNV, CDR2 YYDKDF (reference sequence). The CDR3 sequence: CATSRGGREAYNEQFF. The CDR3 coding sequence is TGTGCCACCAGCAGAGGGGGGAGGGAGGCCTACAATGAGCAGTTCTTC.

The chain links TRBV30 to TRBJ2-1, with D possibly matching TRBD1 (6 bases). The V end lost 1 base, the J end lost 5 bases, and 15 bases lay between the germline ends. The CDR3 is 15 amino acids. Germline loops: CDR1 GTSNPN, CDR2 SVGIG (reference sequence). CDR3 nucleotides: TGTGCCTGGAGTGCGAAACTAAACAGGGACAATGAGCAGTTCTTC. This sequence encodes CAWSAKLNRDNEQFF.

The CDR3 DNA reads TGTGCCAGCAGCACCTCCGGGACAGGGGTCTCATTCTTC. This encodes CASSTSGTGVSFF. V usage is TRBV11-2 and J usage is TRBJ2-1, with 10 bases aligning to TRBD1. CDR1 and CDR2 (germline): SGHAT, FQNNGV. CDR3 length: 13 amino acids. J gave up 16 bases and V 5 bases, and 11 bases lay outside the gene matches. Filled out from reference TRBV11-2 and TRBJ2-1, the complete variable domain reads EAGVAQSPRYKIIEKRQSVAFWCNPISGHATLYWYQQILGQGPKLLIQFQNNGVVDDSQLPKDRFSAERLKGVDSTLKIQPAKLEDSAVYLCASSTSGTGVSFFGPGTRLTVL.

This clonotype was seen repeatedly, ten times or more. The chain uses TRBV7-9 and TRBJ2-7; no clear D gene. V lost 4 bases, J lost 1 base, and 11 bases lay in between. The CDR3 totals 14 residues. Germline V gene data show CDR1 as SEHNR and CDR2 as FQNEAQ (reference sequence). Here the CDR3 DNA reads TGTGCCAGCAGCTCGGCCACCACTTCCTACGAGCAGTACTTC. This encodes CASSSATTSYEQYF.

V and J are TRBV27 and TRBJ2-1; 13 positions agree with TRBD2. This CDR3 is built from 15 residues. The V gene end was trimmed by 3 bases and the J gene end by 8 bases; junction bases not matched to a gene: 4. Germline V CDR1 and CDR2: MNHEY, SMNVEV (reference sequence). The CDR3 reads CASSFGTSGTDEQFF. CDR3 in DNA: TGTGCCAGCAGTTTTGGGACTAGCGGGACGGATGAGCAGTTCTTC.

At least ten counts were recorded for this clonotype. This chain connects TRBV7-6 to TRBJ2-1; TRBD2 is a possible D gene (5 bases). Germline CDR1 is SGHVS and CDR2 is FNYEAQ. The V gene lost 2 bases and the J gene lost 0 bases, with 20 bases spanning the gap. The CDR3 has 19 residues. In DNA form, the CDR3 reads TGTGCCAGCAGCTTACGGGCGGAGGCCGAAATTAGCTCCTACAATGAGCAGTTCTTC. Protein: CASSLRAEAEISSYNEQFF.

The chain links TRBV9 to TRBJ2-2; D is possibly TRBD1 or TRBD2 (6 bases each). There are 16 residues in the CDR3. The V end was cut by 0 bases, the J end by 6 bases, with 15 bases between. Germline values: CDR1 SGDLS, CDR2 YYNGEE. The CDR3 DNA reads as TGTGCCAGCAGCGTAGAAGTAGGGGGGCCCGCCGGGGAGCTGTTTTTT. Its translation: CASSVEVGGPAGELFF.

This clonotype was seen many times. The rearrangement joins TRBV27 to TRBJ2-3, with D hard to call. CDR1 MNHEY and CDR2 SMNVEV come from the germline V gene (reference sequence). Deletions cut 5 bases from V and 2 bases from J, with 11 bases between. The CDR3 loop spans 14 amino acids. The CDR3 protein is CASSLGPITDTQYF. CDR3 in DNA: TGTGCCAGCAGTCTAGGACCGATCACAGATACGCAGTATTTT.

Sample share makes this clonotype medium-sized. The gene calls are TRBV20-1 and TRBJ2-1; 7 bases align to TRBD2. The CDR3 contains 14 residues. Germline assignment: CDR1 DFQATT and CDR2 SNEGSKA (reference sequence). Trimming took 4 bases from V and 5 from J; bases not matched to a gene: 8. The CDR3 protein is CSATAGDINNEQFF. In DNA form, the CDR3 reads TGCAGTGCTACGGCGGGGGATATCAACAATGAGCAGTTCTTC.

In this sample, this clonotype turned up a few times. The DNA of the CDR3 is TGTGCCATCGGACAGGGAAGCTCCTACAATGAGCAGTTCTTC. Translation: CAIGQGSSYNEQFF. The J gene is TRBJ2-1, the V gene TRBV6-2 or TRBV6-3; 8 bases align to TRBD1. The germline gives CDR1 MNHEY, CDR2 SVGEGT. The CDR3 has 14 amino acids. V shed 10 bases, J shed 0 bases, and the junction held 5 bases outside the gene matches.

The table lists this clonotype with a few counts. The chain uses TRBV7-9 and TRBJ2-7; D is unresolved. CDR1 SEHNR and CDR2 FQNEAQ come from the germline V gene (reference sequence). Trimming stripped 2 bases from V and 4 bases from J, with 12 bases between. This CDR3 comprises 14 residues. CDR3 residues: CASSLTPPEYEQYF. CDR3 DNA sequence: TGTGCCAGCAGCTTAACCCCCCCCGAGTACGAGCAGTACTTC.

This clonotype has only a few counts. The chain combines TRBV5-6 with TRBJ2-1; D uncertain. The length of the CDR3 is 12 residues. Deletions cut 3 bases from V and 5 bases from J, with 6 bases between. Germline V gene lookup returns CDR1 SGHDT and CDR2 YYEEEE. CDR3 bases: TGTGCCAGCAGCTGTGGGGACAATGAGCAGTTCTTC. It codes for CASSCGDNEQFF.

This clonotype came up many times. The chain has TRBV6-2 or TRBV6-3 and TRBJ2-1, with 7 bases that match TRBD2. This CDR3 spans 17 amino acids. Trimming cost V 0 bases and J 3 bases; bases outside gene matches: 8. Germline CDR1 is MNHEY and CDR2 is SVGEGT. The CDR3 is CASSYSSASGNYNEQFF. The CDR3 coding sequence is TGTGCCAGCAGTTACTCGAGCGCTAGCGGAAACTACAATGAGCAGTTCTTC.

This clonotype was detected many times. The rearrangement links TRBV11-3 to TRBJ2-7; 8 nucleotides line up with TRBD1. Germline V lookup: CDR1 SGHNT, CDR2 YENEEA. The CDR3 length is 17 residues. Trimming at V came to 3 bases and at J to 3 bases, leaving 13 bases not matched to a gene. In DNA, the CDR3 is TGTGCCAGCAGCTTCTACCCACCGGGACAGGCGTTCTACGAGCAGTACTTC. Protein sequence: CASSFYPPGQAFYEQYF.

At least ten counts were recorded for this clonotype. The rearrangement joins TRBV4-3 to TRBJ1-3, with D perhaps matching TRBD1 (6 bases). V was shortened by 4 bases and J by 4 bases, with 17 bases between the two germline ends. Germline CDR1 LGHNA, CDR2 YSLEER. This CDR3 spans 16 amino acids. The CDR3 coding sequence is TGCGCCAGCAGCCGAACAACGTCAGGGACAGGAAACACCATATATTTT. Its translation is CASSRTTSGTGNTIYF.

This clonotype was observed a handful of times. The V gene is TRBV20-1, the J gene TRBJ1-4; D unclear. The CDR3 is 17 residues long. The V gene's germline CDR1 is DFQATT and CDR2 SNEGSKA (reference sequence). V was pared by 1 base and J by 0 bases, with 15 bases between. CDR3 in amino acids: CSARVRVDRATNEKLFF. The CDR3 nucleotides read TGCAGTGCTAGAGTACGCGTAGATAGGGCAACTAATGAAAAACTGTTTTTT.

The chain recombines TRBV6-2 or TRBV6-3 with TRBJ1-5; no reliable D call. V lost 5 bases and J lost 4, with 9 bases in between. This CDR3 contains 13 residues. From germline, CDR1 is MNHEY and CDR2 SVGEGT. CDR3 loop: CASSGQENQPQHF. DNA for the CDR3: TGTGCCAGCAGTGGTCAGGAAAATCAGCCCCAGCATTTT.

The CDR3 here is CSARDSGGYEQYF. CDR3 nucleotide sequence: TGCAGTGCTAGGGATTCGGGAGGCTACGAGCAGTACTTC. The V call is TRBV20-1, the J call TRBJ2-7; 7 bases map to TRBD2. The germline CDR1 and CDR2 sequences are DFQATT and SNEGSKA (reference sequence). V gave up 3 bases and J gave up 3 bases; unmatched junction bases: 5. CDR3 length: 13 residues.

The table lists this clonotype with many counts. V and J are TRBV29-1 and TRBJ1-2; no clear D. Germline V lookup: CDR1 SQVTM, CDR2 ANQGSEA. The CDR3 is made up of 11 amino acids. Trimming took off 6 bases at V and 7 bases at J, with 12 bases between the two ends. The chain's CDR3 is CSVAREAGYTF. As DNA, the CDR3 is TGCAGCGTCGCCAGAGAGGCTGGCTACACCTTC.

This clonotype occurred many times. The rearrangement links TRBV7-8 to TRBJ1-6; 7 bases map to TRBD1. Germline V gene sequence: CDR1 SGHVS, CDR2 FQNEAQ. CDR3 size: 15 residues. V lost 4 bases and J lost 7; bases outside the gene matches: 7. The CDR3 protein is CASSYRGGANSPLHF. The CDR3 nucleotides read TGTGCCAGCAGCTACCGAGGGGGCGCGAATTCACCCCTCCACTTT.

This clonotype was counted only a few times. The chain employs TRBV28 and TRBJ2-1, with D perhaps being TRBD1 or TRBD2 (5 bases each). Trimming removed 4 bases at V and 12 bases at J, with 25 bases between. Looked up from germline, CDR1 is MDHEN and CDR2 is SYDVKM. The CDR3 loop spans 16 amino acids. Here the CDR3 reads CASSSVTEIYHSVQFF. For the CDR3, the DNA is TGTGCCAGCAGTTCGGTGACAGAAATCTATCATAGCGTGCAGTTCTTC.

This clonotype was seen a handful of times. This sequence joins TRBV5-5 and TRBJ2-2, with unresolved D. The CDR3 loop spans 15 amino acids. V was trimmed by 2 bases and J by 7 bases, leaving 15 bases between them. The germline CDR1 and CDR2 sequences are SGHKS and YYEKEE (reference sequence). CDR3 nucleotide sequence: TGTGCCAGCAGCTTATTCCCCTGGTCGGGCGGGGAGCTGTTTTTT. Residues: CASSLFPWSGGELFF. The variable domain in full, with the rest retrieved from reference TRBV5-5 and TRBJ2-2, is DAGVTQSPTHLIKTRGQQVTLRCSPISGHKSVSWYQQVLGQGPQFIFQYYEKEERGRGNFPDRFSARQFPNYSSELNVNALLLGDSALYLCASSLFPWSGGELFFGEGSRLTVL.